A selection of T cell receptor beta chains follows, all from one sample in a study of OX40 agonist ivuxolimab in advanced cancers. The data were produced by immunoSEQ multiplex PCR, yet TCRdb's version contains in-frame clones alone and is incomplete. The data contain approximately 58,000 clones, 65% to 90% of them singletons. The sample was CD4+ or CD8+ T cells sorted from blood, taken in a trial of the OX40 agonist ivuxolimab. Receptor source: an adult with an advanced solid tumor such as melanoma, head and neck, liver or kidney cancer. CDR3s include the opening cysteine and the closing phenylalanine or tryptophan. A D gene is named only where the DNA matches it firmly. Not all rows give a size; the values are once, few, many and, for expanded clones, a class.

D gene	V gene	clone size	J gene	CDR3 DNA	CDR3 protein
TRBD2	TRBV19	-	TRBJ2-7	TGTGCCAGTAGTATCGGCAGCGGGGAAACCTACGAGCAGTACTTC	CASSIGSGETYEQYF
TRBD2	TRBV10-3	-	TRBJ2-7	TGTGCCACCATGGGGGGGAACGGCTACGAGCAGTACTTC	CATMGGNGYEQYF
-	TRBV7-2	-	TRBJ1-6	TGTGCCAGCAGCTACCAGGGAGTTCGGTCACCCCTCCACTTT	CASSYQGVRSPLHF
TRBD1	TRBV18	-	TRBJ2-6	TGTGCCAGCTCACCATACGGGACAGGCCACCCTCCTGGGGCCAACGTCCTGACTTTC	CASSPYGTGHPPGANVLTF
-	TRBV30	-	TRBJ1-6	TGTGCCCAAGCCGGCCAGGGCTATAATTCACCCCTCCACTTT	CAQAGQGYNSPLHF
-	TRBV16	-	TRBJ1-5	TGTGCCAGCAGCCAGGTAGTTGGACACAAAAATCAGCCCCAGCATTTT	CASSQVVGHKNQPQHF
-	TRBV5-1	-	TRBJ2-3	TGCGCCAGCAGCCCCCCGTCCCGGGGGGCCCTCACAGATACGCAGTATTTT	CASSPPSRGALTDTQYF
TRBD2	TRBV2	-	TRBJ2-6	TGTGCCAGCAGTGCCGGGACTATGCCGGGGGCCAACGTCCTGACTTTC	CASSAGTMPGANVLTF
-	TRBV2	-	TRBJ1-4	TGTGCCAGCAGTGACAGGGGAGGGGAAAAACTGTTTTTT	CASSDRGGEKLFF
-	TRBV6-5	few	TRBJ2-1	TGTGCCAGCAGTTTCCAACTGTCGGGAATTTACAATGAGCAGTTCTTC	CASSFQLSGIYNEQFF
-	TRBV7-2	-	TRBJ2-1	TGTGCCAGCAGTTTCGAAGGGACACAATCCTACAATGAGCAGTTCTTC	CASSFEGTQSYNEQFF
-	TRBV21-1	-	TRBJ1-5	TGTGCCAGCAGCAAAGGAAGCCAAGTTAGCAATCAGCCCCAGCATTTT	CASSKGSQVSNQPQHF
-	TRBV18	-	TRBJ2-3	TGTGCCAGCTCCGCATCGAGCACAGATACGCAGTATTTT	CASSASSTDTQYF
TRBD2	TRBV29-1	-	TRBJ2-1	TGCAGCATTGGGAGCGGGGGGGCGGATGAGCAGTTCTTC	CSIGSGGADEQFF
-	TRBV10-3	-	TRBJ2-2	TGTGCCATCAGTGAGTCAGTGACCCCTGGGACCGGGGAGCTGTTTTTT	CAISESVTPGTGELFF
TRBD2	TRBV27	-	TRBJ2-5	TGTGCCAGCAGTACGCCAAGGGACTATCCGGGGGAGACCCAGTACTTC	CASSTPRDYPGETQYF
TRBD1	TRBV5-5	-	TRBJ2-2	TGTGCCAGCAGCCAAGACAGGGCGCTCGCCGGGGAGCTGTTTTTT	CASSQDRALAGELFF
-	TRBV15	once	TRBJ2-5	TGTGCCACCAGCAGAGTCCCTGCGACCCCACTTGAGACCCAGTACTTC	CATSRVPATPLETQYF
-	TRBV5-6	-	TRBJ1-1	TGTGCCAGCAGCCCTGAGGGGGGAATGAACACTGAAGCTTTCTTT	CASSPEGGMNTEAFF
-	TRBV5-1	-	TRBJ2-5	TGCGCCAGCAGCCCCAACACGCAAGAGACCCAGTACTTC	CASSPNTQETQYF